In this sample, the clone carrying this T cell receptor (beta chain) turned up once. In the authors' workflow: For nucleated cells, counts were estimated from reference gene primer amplification. Assay: immunoSEQ multiplex PCR; the TCRdb copy retains only in-frame clones and omits some. V, J and clone size derive from that table, while D and trimming were established from the DNA sequence. Here the sample spans roughly 32,000 clones, about nine tenths being singletons. This specimen comes from a study of blood T cell repertoires in COVID-19. For the study at large: The United States, Italy and Spain were the sources of the acute and convalescent COVID-19 samples. T cells, B-cell-depleted T cells, or PBMCs provided the cDNA or gDNA that served as material.

The germline V gene has CDR1 MNHNS and CDR2 SASEGT. The germline V and J ends were trimmed by 2 bases and 7 bases, with 12 bases remaining between them. This CDR3 comprises 14 residues. V usage is TRBV6-1 and J usage is TRBJ2-4, with D unresolved. Sample: peripheral blood. The receptor was derived from a man in his fifties with active or convalescent COVID-19. For the CDR3, the DNA is TGTGCCAGCAGTGAATCCACCTACGGGAACATTCAGTACTTC. This encodes CASSESTYGNIQYF.